This paragraph covers one T cell receptor (beta chain) sequence. V shed 6 bases and J 7 bases; nucleotides not matched to a gene: 13. CDR3 length equals 16 residues. CDR1 and CDR2 (germline): MNHNY, SVGAGI (reference sequence). This sample is drawn from a study of blood T cell repertoires in COVID-19. Study details: Both acute and convalescent COVID-19 samples were obtained from the United States, Italy and Spain. Nucleic acid was either cDNA or gDNA, and it came from T cells, B-cell-depleted T cells, or PBMCs.

Enrollment of patients from Seattle took place during active infection, with longitudinal follow-up. Under the authors' procedure: The assay estimated nucleated cells by amplifying reference gene primers. The assay was immunoSEQ multiplex PCR, and TCRdb's table has in-frame clones only and misses some. V and J calls and clone size follow that table, whereas D and trimming were derived from the DNA. Of a few hundred thousand clones listed, about nine tenths are singletons. The chain joins TRBV6-6 to TRBJ2-1; 9 nucleotides agree with TRBD1. Sequenced sample: peripheral blood. This clonotype was obtained from a woman between 50 and 59 years old with COVID-19, enrolled during active disease. CDR3 amino acids: CASRPNNRGRRNEQFF. In DNA, the CDR3 is TGTGCCAGCAGACCAAATAACAGGGGGCGAAGGAATGAGCAGTTCTTC.